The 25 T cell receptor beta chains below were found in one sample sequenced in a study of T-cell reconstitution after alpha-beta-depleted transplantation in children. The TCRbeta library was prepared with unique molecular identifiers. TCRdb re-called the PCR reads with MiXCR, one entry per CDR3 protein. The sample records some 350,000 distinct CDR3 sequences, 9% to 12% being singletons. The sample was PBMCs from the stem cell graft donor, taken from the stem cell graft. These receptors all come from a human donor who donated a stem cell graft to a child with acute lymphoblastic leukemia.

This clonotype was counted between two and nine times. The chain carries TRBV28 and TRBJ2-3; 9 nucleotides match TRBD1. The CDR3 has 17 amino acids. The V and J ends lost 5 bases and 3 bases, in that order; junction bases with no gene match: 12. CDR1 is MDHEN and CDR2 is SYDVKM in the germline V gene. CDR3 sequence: CASSPAWGQGLTDTQYF. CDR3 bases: TGTGCCAGCAGTCCTGCATGGGGACAGGGTTTGACAGATACGCAGTATTTT. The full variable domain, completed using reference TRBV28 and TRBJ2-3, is DVKVTQSSRYLVKRTGEKVFLECVQDMDHENMFWYRQDPGLGLRLIYFSYDVKMKEKGDIPEGYSVSREKKERFSLILESASTNQTSMYLCASSPAWGQGLTDTQYFGPGTRLTVL.

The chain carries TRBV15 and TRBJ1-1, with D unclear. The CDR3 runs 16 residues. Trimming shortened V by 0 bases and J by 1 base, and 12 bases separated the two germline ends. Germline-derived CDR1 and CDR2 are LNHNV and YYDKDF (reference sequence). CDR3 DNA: TGTGCCACCAGCAGAGATAATGGGCCGGAGAACACTGAAGCTTTCTTT. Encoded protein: CATSRDNGPENTEAFF.

This chain's CDR3 is CASSPWDRSYEQYF. The CDR3 coding sequence is TGTGCCAGCAGCCCCTGGGACAGATCCTACGAGCAGTACTTC. V usage is TRBV7-9 and J usage is TRBJ2-7; 7 bases are a match to TRBD1. V gave up 5 bases and J gave up 1 base; unmatched junction bases: 5. The V gene's germline CDR1 is SEHNR and CDR2 FQNEAQ (reference sequence). CDR3 length: 14 residues.

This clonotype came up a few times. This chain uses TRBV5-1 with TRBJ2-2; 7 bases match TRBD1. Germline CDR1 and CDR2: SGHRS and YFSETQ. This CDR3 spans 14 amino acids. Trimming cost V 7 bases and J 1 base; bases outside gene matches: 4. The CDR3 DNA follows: TGCGCCAGCTGCCGGGACAGGAACACCGGGGAGCTGTTTTTT. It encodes CASCRDRNTGELFF.

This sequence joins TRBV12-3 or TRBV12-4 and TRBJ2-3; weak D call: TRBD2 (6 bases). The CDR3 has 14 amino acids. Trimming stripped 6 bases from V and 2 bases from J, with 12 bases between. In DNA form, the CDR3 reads TGTGCCAGCAGGGTTAGCGGAGTCACAGATACGCAGTATTTT. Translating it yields CASRVSGVTDTQYF.

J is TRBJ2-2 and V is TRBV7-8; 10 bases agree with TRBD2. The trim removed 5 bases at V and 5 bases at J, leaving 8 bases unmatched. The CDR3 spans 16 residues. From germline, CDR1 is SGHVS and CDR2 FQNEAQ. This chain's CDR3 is CASSPRLAGGTGELFF. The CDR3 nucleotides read TGTGCCAGCAGCCCTCGACTAGCGGGCGGGACCGGGGAGCTGTTTTTT.

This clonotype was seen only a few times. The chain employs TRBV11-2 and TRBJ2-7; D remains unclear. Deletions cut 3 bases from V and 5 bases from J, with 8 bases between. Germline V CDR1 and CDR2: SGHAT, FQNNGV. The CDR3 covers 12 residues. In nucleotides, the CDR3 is TGTGCCAGCAGCTTTTGGTCGGACGAGCAGTACTTC. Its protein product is CASSFWSDEQYF.

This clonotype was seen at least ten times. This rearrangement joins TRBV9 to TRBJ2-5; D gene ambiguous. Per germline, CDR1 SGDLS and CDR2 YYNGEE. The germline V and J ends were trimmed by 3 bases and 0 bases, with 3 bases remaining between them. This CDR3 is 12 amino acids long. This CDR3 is CASSENQETQYF. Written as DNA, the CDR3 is TGTGCCAGCAGCGAGAACCAAGAGACCCAGTACTTC.

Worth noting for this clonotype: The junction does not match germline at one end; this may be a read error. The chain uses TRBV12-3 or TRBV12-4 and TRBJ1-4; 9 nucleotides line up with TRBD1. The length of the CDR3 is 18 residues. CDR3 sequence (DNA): TGTGCCAGCATTTTACAAGACAGGGGGGATGCAACTAATGAAAAACTGTTTTTT. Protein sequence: CASILQDRGDATNEKLFF.

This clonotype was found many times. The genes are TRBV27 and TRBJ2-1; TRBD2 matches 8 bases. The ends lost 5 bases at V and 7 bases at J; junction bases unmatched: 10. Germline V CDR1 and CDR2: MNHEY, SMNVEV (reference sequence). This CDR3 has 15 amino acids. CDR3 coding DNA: TGTGCCAGCAGTCCGCTAGCGGGTGGTATAAATGAGCAGTTCTTC. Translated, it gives CASSPLAGGINEQFF.

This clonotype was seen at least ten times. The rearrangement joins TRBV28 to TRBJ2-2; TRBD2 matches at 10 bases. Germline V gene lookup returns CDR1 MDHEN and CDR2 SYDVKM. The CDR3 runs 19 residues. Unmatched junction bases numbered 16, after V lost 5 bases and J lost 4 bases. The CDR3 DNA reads TGTGCCAGCAGTCGCTCAGGATTAGCGGGAGGTGGGAGCACCGGGGAGCTGTTTTTT. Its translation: CASSRSGLAGGGSTGELFF.

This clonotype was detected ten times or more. The CDR3 region is CSAGRLAGWRYF. The CDR3 nucleotides read TGCAGTGCTGGTAGACTAGCGGGATGGCGGTATTTT. V gene TRBV20-1 combines with J gene TRBJ2-3; 11 nucleotides match TRBD2. Trimming took 5 bases from V and 14 from J; bases not matched to a gene: 9. The CDR3 sequence is 12 residues long. The germline gives CDR1 DFQATT, CDR2 SNEGSKA (reference sequence).

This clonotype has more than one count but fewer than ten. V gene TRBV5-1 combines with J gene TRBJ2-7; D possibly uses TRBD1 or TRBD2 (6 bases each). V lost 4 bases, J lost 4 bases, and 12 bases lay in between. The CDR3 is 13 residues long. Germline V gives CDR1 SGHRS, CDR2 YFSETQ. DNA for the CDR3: TGCGCCAGCAGCGTCGGGGGCCGATACGAGCAGTACTTC. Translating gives CASSVGGRYEQYF.

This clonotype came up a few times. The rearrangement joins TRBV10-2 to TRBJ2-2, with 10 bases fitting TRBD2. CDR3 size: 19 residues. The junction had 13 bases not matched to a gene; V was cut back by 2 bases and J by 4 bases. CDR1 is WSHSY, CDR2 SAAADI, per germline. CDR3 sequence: CASSEDGLAGAEGTGELFF. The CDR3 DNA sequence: TGCGCCAGCAGTGAGGACGGGCTAGCGGGAGCGGAGGGCACCGGGGAGCTGTTTTTT.

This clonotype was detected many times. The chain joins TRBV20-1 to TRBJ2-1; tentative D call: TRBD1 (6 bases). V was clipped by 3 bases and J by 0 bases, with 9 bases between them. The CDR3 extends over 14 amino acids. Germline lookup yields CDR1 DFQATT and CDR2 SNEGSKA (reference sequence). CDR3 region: CSASSRGSYNEQFF. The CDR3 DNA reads TGCAGTGCTAGTAGCAGGGGCTCCTACAATGAGCAGTTCTTC.

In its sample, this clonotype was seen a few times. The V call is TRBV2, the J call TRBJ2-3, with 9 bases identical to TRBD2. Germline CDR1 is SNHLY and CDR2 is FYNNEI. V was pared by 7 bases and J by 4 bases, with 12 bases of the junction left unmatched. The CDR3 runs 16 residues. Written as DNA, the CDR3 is TGTGCCAGCAAACCCGGAGGACTAGCGACATCAGATACGCAGTATTTT. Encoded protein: CASKPGGLATSDTQYF.

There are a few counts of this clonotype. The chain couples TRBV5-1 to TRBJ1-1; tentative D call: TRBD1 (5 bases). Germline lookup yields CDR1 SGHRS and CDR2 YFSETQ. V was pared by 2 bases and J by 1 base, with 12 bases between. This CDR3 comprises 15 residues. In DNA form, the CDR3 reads TGCGCCAGCAGCTTCGCGGGGGTGGAGAACACTGAAGCTTTCTTT. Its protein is CASSFAGVENTEAFF.

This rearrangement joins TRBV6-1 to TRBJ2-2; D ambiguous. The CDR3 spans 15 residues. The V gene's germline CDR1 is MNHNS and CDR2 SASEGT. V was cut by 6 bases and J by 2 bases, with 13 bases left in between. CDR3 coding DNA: TGTGCCAGCAGCCCGGCGCTAGACAACACCGGGGAGCTGTTTTTT. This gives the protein CASSPALDNTGELFF.

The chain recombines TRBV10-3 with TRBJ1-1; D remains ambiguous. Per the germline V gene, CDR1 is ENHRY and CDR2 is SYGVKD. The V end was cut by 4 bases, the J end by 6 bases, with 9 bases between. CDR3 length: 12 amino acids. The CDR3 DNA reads TGTGCCATCAGTGTTTCGAGCTCTGAAGCTTTCTTT. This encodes CAISVSSSEAFF.

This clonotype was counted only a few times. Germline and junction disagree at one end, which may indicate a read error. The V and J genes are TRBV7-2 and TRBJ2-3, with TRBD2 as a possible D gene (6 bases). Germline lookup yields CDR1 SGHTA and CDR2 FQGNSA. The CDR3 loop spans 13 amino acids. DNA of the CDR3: TGTGCCAGCAGCTTAACTAGCAAAGATACGCAGTATTTT. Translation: CASSLTSKDTQYF. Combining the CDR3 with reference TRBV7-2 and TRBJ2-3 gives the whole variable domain GAGVSQSPSNKVTEKGKDVELRCDPISGHTALYWYRQSLGQGLEFLIYFQGNSAPDKSGLPSDRFSAERTGGSVSTLTIQRTQQEDSAVYLCASSLTSKDTQYFGPGTRLTVL.

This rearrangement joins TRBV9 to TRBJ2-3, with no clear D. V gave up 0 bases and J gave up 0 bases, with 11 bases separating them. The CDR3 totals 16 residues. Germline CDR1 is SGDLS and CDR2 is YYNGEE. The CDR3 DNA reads TGTGCCAGCAGCGTAGCTCCAGCCGCTAGCACAGATACGCAGTATTTT. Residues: CASSVAPAASTDTQYF.

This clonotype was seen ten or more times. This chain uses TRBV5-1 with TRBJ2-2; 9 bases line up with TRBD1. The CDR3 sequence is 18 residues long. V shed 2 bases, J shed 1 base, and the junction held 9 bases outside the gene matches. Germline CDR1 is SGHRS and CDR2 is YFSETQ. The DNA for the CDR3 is TGCGCCAGCAGCTTCCGGATCCCGGGACAGGGGAACACCGGGGAGCTGTTTTTT. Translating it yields CASSFRIPGQGNTGELFF.

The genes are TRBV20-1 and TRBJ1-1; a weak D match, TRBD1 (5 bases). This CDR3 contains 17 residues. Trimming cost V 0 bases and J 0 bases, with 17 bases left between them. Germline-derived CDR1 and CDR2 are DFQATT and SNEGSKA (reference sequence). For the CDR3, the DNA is TGCAGTGCTAGAGATTGGGGCAGGGAATCTATGAACACTGAAGCTTTCTTT. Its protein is CSARDWGRESMNTEAFF.

The CDR3 bases are TGTGCCAGCAGCCGTCCAGGCCTAGCCAAAAACATTCAGTACTTC. Translated, it gives CASSRPGLAKNIQYF. The chain couples TRBV2 to TRBJ2-4; D unclear. Per the germline V gene, CDR1 is SNHLY and CDR2 is FYNNEI. Trimming removed 6 bases at V and 0 bases at J, with 12 bases between. CDR3 length equals 15 residues.

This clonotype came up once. CDR3 region: CASGPGGGDEQFF. Here the CDR3 DNA reads TGTGCCAGCGGCCCTGGGGGGGGCGATGAGCAGTTCTTC. The chain has TRBV12-1 and TRBJ2-1; the tabulated D call, TRBD1, remains unverified against the DNA. TRBV12-1 is flagged as a pseudogene. This CDR3 is built from 13 residues.